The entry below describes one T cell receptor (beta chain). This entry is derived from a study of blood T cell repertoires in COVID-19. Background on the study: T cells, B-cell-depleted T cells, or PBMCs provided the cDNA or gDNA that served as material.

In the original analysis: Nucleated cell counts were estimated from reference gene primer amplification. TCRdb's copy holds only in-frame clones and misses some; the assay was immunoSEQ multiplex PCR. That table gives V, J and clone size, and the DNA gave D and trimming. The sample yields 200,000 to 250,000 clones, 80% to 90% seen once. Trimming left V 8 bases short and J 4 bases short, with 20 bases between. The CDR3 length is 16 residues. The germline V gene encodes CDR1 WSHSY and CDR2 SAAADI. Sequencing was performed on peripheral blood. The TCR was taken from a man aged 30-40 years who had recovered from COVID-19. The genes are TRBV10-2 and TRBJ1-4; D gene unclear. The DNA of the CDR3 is TGCGCCAGCTTACGGGCAACCCCGAGGGATAATGAAAAACTGTTTTTT. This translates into CASLRATPRDNEKLFF.